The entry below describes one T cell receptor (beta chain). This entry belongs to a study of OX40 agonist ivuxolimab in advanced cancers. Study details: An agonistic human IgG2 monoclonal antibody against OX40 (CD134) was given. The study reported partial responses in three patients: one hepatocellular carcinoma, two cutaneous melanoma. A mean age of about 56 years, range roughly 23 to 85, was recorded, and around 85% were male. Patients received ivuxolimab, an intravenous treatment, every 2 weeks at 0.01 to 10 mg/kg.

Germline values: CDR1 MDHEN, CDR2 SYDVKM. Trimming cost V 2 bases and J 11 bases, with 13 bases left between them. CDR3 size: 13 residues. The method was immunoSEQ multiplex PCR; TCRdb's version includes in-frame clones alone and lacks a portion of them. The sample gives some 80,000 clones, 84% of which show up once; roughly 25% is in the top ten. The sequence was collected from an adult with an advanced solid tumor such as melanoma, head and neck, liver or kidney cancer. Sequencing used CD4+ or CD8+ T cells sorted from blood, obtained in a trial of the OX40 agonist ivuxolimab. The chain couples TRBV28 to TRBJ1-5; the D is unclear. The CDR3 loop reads CASSLIASVTQHF. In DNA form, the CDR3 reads TGTGCCAGCAGTTTAATAGCCTCCGTGACCCAGCATTTT.